Listed below are T cell receptor beta chains from one sample, sequenced in a study of CXCR3-negative and CXCR3-positive naive CD8 T cells. TCRdb re-analyzed the 5' RACE reads; it lists each CDR3 protein once, without DNA. The specimen's table records roughly 59,000 distinct CDR3 sequences. Sequencing was carried out using naive CXCR3+ CD8+ T cells from blood. These receptor sequences come from a human donor in good health. Some clones in this sample may be carry-over from other donors' samples. CDR3s include the opening cysteine and the closing phenylalanine or tryptophan.

j_call cdr3_length v_call cdr3_aa
TRBJ2-7 14 TRBV7-9 CASSTTSGGVEQYF
TRBJ2-1 12 TRBV29-1 CSACIAGVEQFF
TRBJ2-7 16 TRBV27 CASSLLGQADRGEQYF
TRBJ2-7 12 TRBV29-1 CSVGQAGYEQYF
TRBJ1-4 12 TRBV20-1 CSARGEAEKLFF
TRBJ2-4 20 TRBV4-3 CASSQDYSGTAALAKNIQYF
TRBJ2-3 13 TRBV6-1 CASSEVNQDATYF
TRBJ2-7 14 TRBV3-1 CASSPFKAAYEQYF
TRBJ2-7 14 TRBV14 CASSRGAYSYEQYF
TRBJ2-2 18 TRBV7-9 CASSLAPEVRRNTGELFF
TRBJ1-6 15 TRBV6-5 CASSLWGQSNSPLHF
TRBJ2-5 13 TRBV7-8 CASTQGAGETQYF
TRBJ2-7 15 TRBV7-6 CASSLAGQGTYEQYF
TRBJ1-2 13 TRBV27 CASSPQVNYGYTF
TRBJ2-7 14 TRBV11-2 CASSLASGGYEQYF
TRBJ2-7 13 TRBV20-1 CSAHSGESYEQYF